Detailed here is one T cell receptor (beta chain). The antigen remains unidentified. The data belong to a study of cytomegalovirus exposure and HLA in healthy donors. Study observations and caveats: Presence/absence analyses assumed roughly uniform sequencing depth across donors, which may not hold. A later analysis found most CMV-associated TCR beta chains apparently HLA-restricted.

The ends lost 4 bases at V and 5 bases at J; junction bases unmatched: 4. CDR3 length: 13 residues. Germline V gives CDR1 MNHEY, CDR2 SVGAGI. 13 Jbeta primers and 60 Vbeta primers were used for the PCR. Original processing methods: Roughly 11 million shared chains were among the about 80 million unique TCR beta chains that a later analysis counted. The table came from immunoSEQ multiplex PCR; TCRdb's copy has only in-frame clones and leaves some out. From that table come the V and J calls and clone size; the DNA was used to work out D and trimming. This table has fewer than 200,000 clones, roughly 74% appearing once.

The chain links TRBV6-5 to TRBJ1-1; 7 nucleotides align to TRBD1. The receptor's source is a woman aged 25 to 39 in good health and CMV-seropositive. Sample: PBMCs. DNA for the CDR3: TGTGCCAGCAGTTCAGGGGGTATGACTGAAGCTTTCTTT. This gives the protein CASSSGGMTEAFF.